Shown below are 3 T cell receptor beta chains from a single sample sequenced in a study of shared clonotypes between healthy human individuals. The repertoire was sequenced with immunoSEQ multiplex PCR; TCRdb's copy has only in-frame clones and lacks some. Among roughly 700,000 clones listed, 90% were seen once. The source material was memory CD8+ T cells from PBMCs. The subset: CD45RO+ cells pooled with CCR7-negative TemRA cells. The source is a man aged 18-30 years in good health. Some clones in this sample may be carry-over from other donors' samples.

The rearrangement joins TRBV5-1 to TRBJ2-1, with D possibly matching TRBD1 (5 bases). The CDR3 totals 13 residues. Germline V gene data show CDR1 as SGHRS and CDR2 as YFSETQ. The V gene lost 3 bases and the J gene lost 5 bases, with 9 bases spanning the gap. CDR3 loop: CASSSGRDNEQFF. CDR3 bases: TGCGCCAGCAGCTCGGGCAGGGACAATGAGCAGTTCTTC.

The genes are TRBV28 and TRBJ2-2; D not resolved. The CDR3 consists of 16 residues. V dropped 5 bases and J dropped 5 bases, with 18 bases sitting between them. The germline V gene has CDR1 MDHEN and CDR2 SYDVKM. Here the CDR3 DNA reads TGTGCCAGCAGTCGCCGGTTTTTATCTTTGACCGGGGAGCTGTTTTTT. Protein: CASSRRFLSLTGELFF.

As regards this clone: A read error is possible here, since a much larger clone lies one base away. The same CDR3 arises from other DNA sequences in this sample as well. The chain carries TRBV9 and TRBJ1-1, with 8 bases identical to TRBD1. Per the germline V gene, CDR1 is SGDLS and CDR2 is YYNGEE. This CDR3 has 14 amino acids. V was clipped by 2 bases and J by 1 base; unmatched bases: 1. Written as DNA, the CDR3 is TGTGCCAGCAGCGTTGGGACAGGGAACACTGAAGCTTTCTTT. This sequence encodes CASSVGTGNTEAFF.